These 23 T cell receptor beta chains were all obtained from the same sample, sequenced in a study of blood T cell repertoires in COVID-19. The data were produced by immunoSEQ multiplex PCR, yet TCRdb's version contains in-frame clones alone and is incomplete. The data hold under 300,000 clones, with 70% to 90% observed a single time. The source material was peripheral blood. The receptor set was obtained from a man aged 55-75 years who had recovered from COVID-19.

The V call is TRBV3-1 (or the pseudogene TRBV3-2), the J call TRBJ2-5; 7 bases are shared with TRBD1. The CDR3 runs to 14 residues. V was pared by 2 bases and J by 1 base, with 1 base of the junction left unmatched. The germline CDR1 and CDR2 sequences are LGHDT and YNNKEL (reference sequence). The CDR3 nucleotides are TGTGCCAGCAGCCAACGACAGGGCCAAGAGACCCAGTACTTC. This codes for CASSQRQGQETQYF.

V gene TRBV5-1 combines with J gene TRBJ2-2; TRBD2 aligns across 13 bases. V was pared by 4 bases and J by 2 bases, with 2 bases of the junction left unmatched. The length of the CDR3 is 16 residues. Germline CDR1 is SGHRS and CDR2 is YFSETQ. CDR3 nucleotide sequence: TGCGCCAGCAGCGGGACTAGCGGGGTAAACACCGGGGAGCTGTTTTTT. It is translated as CASSGTSGVNTGELFF.

The V call is TRBV11-2, the J call TRBJ1-6; 8 nucleotides match TRBD1. The CDR3 loop spans 14 amino acids. The germline gives CDR1 SGHAT, CDR2 FQNNGV. With 6 bases clipped from V and 10 bases from J, the junction kept 8 bases outside the gene matches. This CDR3 reads CASSPNRGSSPLHF. DNA of the CDR3: TGTGCCAGCAGTCCGAACAGGGGGAGCTCACCCCTCCACTTT.

The chain employs TRBV19 and TRBJ1-4; 7 bases are shared with TRBD1. J was trimmed by 6 bases and V by 1 base; bases with no gene match: 5. The CDR3 loop spans 15 amino acids. Germline V gene data show CDR1 as LNHDA and CDR2 as SQIVND (reference sequence). CDR3 coding DNA: TGTGCCAGTAGTATAGTGGCGACAGGGTATGAAAAACTGTTTTTT. It yields the protein CASSIVATGYEKLFF.

The genes are TRBV7-7 and TRBJ2-7; 10 nucleotides line up with TRBD2. Germline-derived CDR1 and CDR2 are SSHAT and FNYEAQ (reference sequence). CDR3 length equals 17 residues. The J segment lost 2 bases and the V segment lost 1 base, leaving 8 bases of the junction unmatched. The CDR3, as DNA: TGTGCCAGCAGCTTAGTCTATAGGCTAGCGGGAGCCTACGAGCAGTACTTC. Its protein product is CASSLVYRLAGAYEQYF.

The genes are TRBV10-3 and TRBJ1-2; no clear D gene. V was pared by 2 bases and J by 7 bases, with 14 bases between. This CDR3 spans 14 amino acids. Germline-derived CDR1 and CDR2 are ENHRY and SYGVKD. The CDR3 here is CAISEMGGLGGYTF. DNA for the CDR3: TGTGCCATCAGTGAGATGGGAGGCCTCGGTGGCTACACCTTC.

The rearrangement links TRBV7-9 to TRBJ2-7, with 8 bases lining up with TRBD1. The CDR3 runs to 13 residues. With V trimmed by 2 bases and J by 12 bases, 9 bases remained unmatched. Per the germline V gene, CDR1 is SEHNR and CDR2 is FQNEAQ (reference sequence). DNA for the CDR3: TGTGCCAGCAGCTTAACCCCAGGACAGGGTACGTACTTC. This encodes CASSLTPGQGTYF. The full variable domain, with the rest looked up from reference TRBV7-9 and TRBJ2-7, is DTGVSQNPRHKITKRGQNVTFRCDPISEHNRLYWYRQTLGQGPEFLTYFQNEAQLEKSRLLSDRFSAERPKGSFSTLEIQRTEQGDSAMYLCASSLTPGQGTYFGPGTRLTVT.

The chain couples TRBV11-2 to TRBJ2-2; D gene uncertain. V lost 5 bases and J lost 6, with 7 bases in between. The length of the CDR3 is 12 residues. Looked up from germline, CDR1 is SGHAT and CDR2 is FQNNGV. The CDR3 bases are TGTGCCAGCAGCCCCCATCCCGGGGAGCTGTTTTTT. Protein: CASSPHPGELFF. The full variable domain, completed using reference TRBV11-2 and TRBJ2-2, is EAGVAQSPRYKIIEKRQSVAFWCNPISGHATLYWYQQILGQGPKLLIQFQNNGVVDDSQLPKDRFSAERLKGVDSTLKIQPAKLEDSAVYLCASSPHPGELFFGEGSRLTVL.

This clone was counted only a few times. The chain has TRBV30 and TRBJ2-7; 9 positions agree with TRBD1. V was clipped by 5 bases and J by 5 bases; unmatched bases: 4. The CDR3 is 12 residues long. Per the germline V gene, CDR1 is GTSNPN and CDR2 is SVGIG (reference sequence). The CDR3 reads CAWGTGYDEQYF. In DNA, the CDR3 is TGTGCCTGGGGGACAGGGTATGACGAGCAGTACTTC.

This chain uses TRBV7-2 with TRBJ2-7; D is ambiguous. The germline V and J ends were trimmed by 5 bases and 3 bases, with 20 bases remaining between them. Germline-derived CDR1 and CDR2 are SGHTA and FQGNSA. CDR3 length: 16 amino acids. The CDR3 nucleotides read TGTGCCAGCAGCGCCCAAATGCGCCTGGTAAACTACGAGCAGTACTTC. Translation gives CASSAQMRLVNYEQYF.

The chain is built from TRBV7-9 and TRBJ2-7; 11 positions agree with TRBD2. The length of the CDR3 is 16 residues. With V trimmed by 5 bases and J by 2 bases, 8 bases remained unmatched. Germline assignment: CDR1 SEHNR and CDR2 FQNEAQ (reference sequence). The DNA for the CDR3 is TGTGCCAGCAGCGACCCGACTAGCGGGAACCCCTACGAGCAGTACTTC. This sequence encodes CASSDPTSGNPYEQYF.

This rearrangement joins TRBV5-1 to TRBJ1-1, with 8 bases lining up with TRBD1. CDR1 and CDR2 from the germline V gene are SGHRS and YFSETQ. This CDR3 has 14 amino acids. Germline trimming cut 4 bases from V and 3 bases from J; bases unmatched to any gene: 5. CDR3 DNA sequence: TGCGCCAGCAGCCGCGGACAGGGCTACACTGAAGCTTTCTTT. Protein sequence: CASSRGQGYTEAFF.

The chain joins TRBV6-2 or TRBV6-3 to TRBJ2-7, with 9 bases aligning to TRBD1. With 2 bases clipped from V and 1 base from J, the junction kept 3 bases outside the gene matches. From germline, CDR1 is MNHEY and CDR2 SVGEGT. This CDR3 region has 15 residues. CDR3 bases: TGTGCCAGCAGTTACGAGGGGACAGGGTCCTACGAGCAGTACTTC. This codes for CASSYEGTGSYEQYF.

This sequence joins TRBV6-2 or TRBV6-3 and TRBJ2-7; D gene unclear. Germline V gene lookup returns CDR1 MNHEY and CDR2 SVGEGT. This CDR3 comprises 18 residues. V lost 4 bases and J lost 5, with 27 bases in between. Here the CDR3 reads CASSFDPTTSTTLDEQYF. In nucleotides, the CDR3 is TGTGCCAGCAGTTTCGACCCCACCACCTCTACGACCCTAGACGAGCAGTACTTC.

This chain joins TRBV5-1 and TRBJ1-1; D is undetermined. Deletions cut 4 bases from V and 4 bases from J, with 20 bases between. Germline V gives CDR1 SGHRS, CDR2 YFSETQ. CDR3 length equals 16 residues. CDR3 sequence: CASSPGASARGTEAFF. The DNA for the CDR3 is TGCGCCAGCAGCCCTGGAGCCTCTGCGCGGGGCACTGAAGCTTTCTTT.

The rearrangement joins TRBV12-3 or TRBV12-4 to TRBJ2-6; D remains unclear. CDR3 length: 13 residues. Trimming removed 6 bases from V and 0 bases from J, with 3 bases in between. The CDR3 protein is CASSSSGANVLTF. The CDR3, as DNA: TGTGCCAGCAGCTCCTCTGGGGCCAACGTCCTGACTTTC.

The chain links TRBV4-2 to TRBJ2-5; 12 nucleotides align to TRBD2. This CDR3 comprises 17 residues. V gave up 2 bases and J gave up 5 bases; unmatched junction bases: 9. Germline CDR1 is LGHNA and CDR2 is YNFKEQ. DNA for the CDR3: TGTGCCAGCAGCCAACTGCCTAGCGGGGGGGCCAGTGAGACCCAGTACTTC. The encoded protein is CASSQLPSGGASETQYF.

This sequence joins TRBV15 and TRBJ2-4; D possibly corresponds to TRBD1 (5 bases). The germline V gene encodes CDR1 LNHNV and CDR2 YYDKDF (reference sequence). V lost 2 bases to trimming and J lost 1 base, with 12 bases between them. The CDR3 consists of 16 residues. CDR3 loop: CATSRRGFGAKNIQYF. CDR3 nucleotides: TGTGCCACCAGCAGAAGGGGTTTTGGGGCCAAAAACATTCAGTACTTC.

This clone was counted a single time. This chain uses TRBV5-1 with TRBJ1-1; no clear D gene. The germline gives CDR1 SGHRS, CDR2 YFSETQ. Trimming removed 4 bases from V and 0 bases from J, with 10 bases in between. The CDR3 is 14 amino acids. The CDR3 bases are TGCGCCAGCAGCCCCGTTGGCATGAACACTGAAGCTTTCTTT. Its protein product is CASSPVGMNTEAFF.

The V call is TRBV2, the J call TRBJ1-3; D is unclear. CDR1 is SNHLY and CDR2 is FYNNEI in the germline V gene. Trimming took off 4 bases at V and 2 bases at J, with 9 bases between the two ends. The CDR3 has 14 residues. CDR3 DNA sequence: TGTGCCAGCAGTGTGGGCATCCCTGGAAACACCATATATTTT. It encodes CASSVGIPGNTIYF.

This chain links TRBV3-1 (or the pseudogene TRBV3-2) with TRBJ2-3; 9 bases map to TRBD2. Trimming took 1 base from V and 4 from J; bases not matched to a gene: 9. This CDR3 spans 17 amino acids. The germline CDR1 and CDR2 sequences are LGHDT and YNNKEL (reference sequence). DNA of the CDR3: TGTGCCAGCAGCCAAGGGCGAGGCGGGAGGGCCGCAGATACGCAGTATTTT. Residues: CASSQGRGGRAADTQYF.

The rearrangement uses TRBV2 and TRBJ2-1, with TRBD2 as a possible D gene (5 bases). The V end was cut by 5 bases, the J end by 3 bases, with 17 bases between. CDR1 is SNHLY and CDR2 is FYNNEI in the germline V gene. This CDR3 spans 16 amino acids. The DNA of the CDR3 is TGTGCCAGCAGTCAAGACACGGGGTCTGGCTACAATGAGCAGTTCTTC. Its protein is CASSQDTGSGYNEQFF.

V gene TRBV11-2 combines with J gene TRBJ2-1, with 7 bases lining up with TRBD2. The length of the CDR3 is 15 residues. The J segment lost 8 bases and the V segment lost 5 bases, leaving 12 bases of the junction unmatched. CDR1 and CDR2 from the germline V gene are SGHAT and FQNNGV. CDR3 sequence reads: CASSPRGEVKDEQFF. CDR3 DNA: TGTGCCAGCAGCCCCCGGGGGGAGGTTAAGGATGAGCAGTTCTTC.